This T cell receptor (beta chain) appears in the sequencing data of a study of siplizumab effects on memory and regulatory T cells. Clones were read by immunoSEQ multiplex PCR, and TCRdb kept only the in-frame ones, dropping some. The sample includes roughly 100,000 clones, about 92% of them seen just once. The CDR3 is 15 amino acids. The trim removed 4 bases at V and 0 bases at J, leaving 3 bases unmatched. The germline V gene encodes CDR1 MNHEY and CDR2 SVGAGI. This receptor was identified in a human donor in good health. The gene calls are TRBV6-5 and TRBJ2-1, with TRBD2 matching 7 bases. Sequencing was performed on CD4+ T cells sorted from blood. CDR3 sequence reads: CASSWGGPSYNEQFF. CDR3 in DNA: TGTGCCAGCAGTTGGGGAGGGCCCTCCTACAATGAGCAGTTCTTC.